A selection of T cell receptor beta chains follows, all from one sample in a study of molecular identifiers for immune sequencing clone quantification. MiXCR, run by TCRdb on the PCR reads, gives a single entry per CDR3 protein. Altogether about 630,000 distinct CDR3 sequences are present, about 25% being singletons, with the ten largest covering 0.7% to 0.95%. The sample was naive CD8+ T cells from blood, with Jurkat cell RNA spiked in. Source of these receptors: a human donor in good health. Some libraries in this study had Jurkat cell RNA spiked in. Both conserved end residues are part of each CDR3. The D gene is left open where the match is weak. Size is stated for part of the rows, as once, few or many counts, or as a class when the clone is expanded.

abundance | d_gene | j_gene | v_gene | CDR3aa | CDR3nt
- | TRBD1 | TRBJ1-5 | TRBV30 | CAWGPGTGNQPQHF | TGTGCCTGGGGTCCCGGGACAGGGAATCAGCCCCAGCATTTT
once | TRBD1 | TRBJ1-1 | TRBV4-3 | CASSQGQGARDTEAFF | TGCGCCAGCAGCCAGGGACAGGGGGCTAGAGACACTGAAGCTTTCTTT
few | TRBD1 | TRBJ1-5 | TRBV19 | CASSMTGKGNQPQHF | TGTGCCAGTAGTATGACAGGGAAGGGCAATCAGCCCCAGCATTTT
few | TRBD2 | TRBJ2-1 | TRBV4-3 | CASSQGVAGGPGDEQFF | TGCGCCAGCAGCCAGGGGGTAGCGGGAGGGCCAGGTGATGAGCAGTTCTTC
many | TRBD1 | TRBJ2-7 | TRBV7-6 | CASSLGQGLDEQYF | TGTGCCAGCAGCTTGGGACAGGGTCTGGACGAGCAGTACTTC
- | - | TRBJ1-5 | TRBV10-2 | CASRGTSVSQPQHF | TGCGCCAGCAGGGGGACATCCGTGAGTCAGCCCCAGCATTTT
many | - | TRBJ1-1 | TRBV7-9 | CASSLFDEMNTEAFF | TGTGCCAGCAGCTTATTCGATGAGATGAACACTGAAGCTTTCTTT
many | TRBD2 | TRBJ2-3 | TRBV5-6 | CASSFGTRAQYF | TGTGCCAGCAGCTTTGGGACTAGGGCGCAGTATTTT
- | - | TRBJ2-1 | TRBV28 | CASSLYRRGRTHEQFF | TGTGCCAGCAGTTTATATCGTAGGGGGAGAACTCATGAGCAGTTCTTC
many | - | TRBJ2-7 | TRBV25-1 | CASSPWDNRPTTLLYEQYF | TGTGCCAGCAGTCCCTGGGACAACCGCCCCACAACTTTACTATACGAGCAGTACTTC
few | - | TRBJ1-1 | TRBV4-1 | CASSQDWGLGNTEAFF | TGCGCCAGCAGCCAAGATTGGGGGTTGGGGAACACTGAAGCTTTCTTT
many | TRBD2 | TRBJ2-7 | TRBV29-1 | CSVGGTSGRPSYEQYF | TGCAGCGTTGGGGGGACTAGCGGGAGGCCCTCCTACGAGCAGTACTTC